The rows below give T cell receptor beta chains drawn from one sample of a study of CD8+CD57+ T cells in acquired aplastic anemia. Each CDR3 protein is one row after TCRdb ran MiXCR on the reads. Among a few hundred thousand distinct CDR3 sequences listed, about two thirds were seen once. The sequencing input was sorted CD4+, CD8+, or CD8+CD57+ T cells (not recorded which) from PBMCs. The source is a human donor in good health, serving as a control. Each CDR3 is given with its conserved first and last residue. A D gene is named only where the DNA matches it firmly. Only some rows state a clone size, as once, few, many or a class for expanded clones.

d_call j_call clone_size v_call cdr3_nt cdr3_aa
. TRBJ1-6 many TRBV4-3 TGCGTGACTGGAGGGGACTTGAGGAATTCACCCCTCCACTTT CVTGGDLRNSPLHF
. TRBJ2-5 . TRBV5-1 TGCGCCAGCACCGGGGCGGAAGAGACCCAGACCCAGTACTTC CASTGAEETQTQYF
. TRBJ2-7 . TRBV7-2 TGTGCCAGCAGCTTAGCAGCAGGTTCAGCTAACGAGCAGTACTTC CASSLAAGSANEQYF
TRBD2 TRBJ2-7 . TRBV20-1 TGCAGTGTTACGCGTAGCGGGGGGGCAGACAATGAGCAGTACTTC CSVTRSGGADNEQYF
. TRBJ1-1 many TRBV10-3 TGTGCCAGCAGCGGAGGACAGCTGAACACTGAAGCTTTCTTT CASSGGQLNTEAFF
. TRBJ1-6 once TRBV7-2 TGTGCCAGCAGCTTACAGCTCGGGACTGTCTACGAGCAGCTCCACTTT CASSLQLGTVYEQLHF
. TRBJ2-3 . TRBV27 TGTGCCAGCAGTTGGGCGGCTCGACAGATAGATACGCAGTATTTT CASSWAARQIDTQYF
. TRBJ1-5 . TRBV7-9 TGTGCCAGCAGCCGGCAACCGCTTCTCAATCAGCCCCAGCATTTT CASSRQPLLNQPQHF
. TRBJ1-1 once TRBV25-1 TGTGCCAGCAGTGAATACGTTGGGGGGCTTCGAGACACTGAAGCTTTCTTT CASSEYVGGLRDTEAFF
. TRBJ1-1 . TRBV5-1 TGTGCCAGCAGCCTACCTTATGGGAGGGCTGAAGCTTTCTTT CASSLPYGRAEAFF
. TRBJ1-5 few TRBV6-2/TRBV6-3 TGTGCCAGCAAAATCGCGCCTTATAGCAATCAGCCCCAGCATTTT CASKIAPYSNQPQHF
TRBD1 TRBJ1-4 many TRBV15 TGTGCCACCAGCAGAGGCCAGGGGACAGGGAAAAAACTGTTTTTT CATSRGQGTGKKLFF
. TRBJ2-2 many TRBV27 TGTGCCAGCAGTACCCGGGACGGGGAGCTGTTTTTT CASSTRDGELFF
TRBD2 TRBJ2-3 . TRBV2 TGTGCCGGCAGCGGGGGGATAGCGCGCACTCGGGCGCAGTATTTT CAGSGGIARTRAQYF
. TRBJ1-4 . TRBV7-2 TGTGCCAGCAGCATCCGGACCAACCAAGTATGGGAAAAACTGTTTTTT CASSIRTNQVWEKLFF
. TRBJ1-2 many TRBV6-2/TRBV6-3 TGTGCCAGCAGTCCAGGGTATGGCTACACCTTC CASSPGYGYTF
TRBD2 TRBJ2-1 . TRBV2 TGTGCCAGCAGTTTACTAGCGGGCTACAATGAGCAGTTCTTC CASSLLAGYNEQFF
TRBD2 TRBJ2-5 many TRBV5-8 TGTGCCAGCAGCGGGGAGCGGGGGGGCGAGACCCAGTACTTC CASSGERGGETQYF
. TRBJ1-2 . TRBV5-1 TGCACCAGCAGCTTGGGATCTTATGGCTACACCTTC CTSSLGSYGYTF
. TRBJ2-7 . TRBV12-3/TRBV12-4 TGTGCCAGCAGCTCCGGCGACAGTACCTACGAGCAGTACTTC CASSSGDSTYEQYF
. TRBJ1-5 once TRBV7-3 TGTGCCAGCAGCTCCGTTACCCGAGTAAACCAGCCCCAGCATTTT CASSSVTRVNQPQHF
. TRBJ2-5 . TRBV24-1 TGTGCCACCAGTGGTATGGGCCAAATGGCCCAGTACTTC CATSGMGQMAQYF
. TRBJ1-2 . TRBV7-2 TGTGCCAGCAGCGTGGCGCGGATGAACACTGAAGCTTTC CASSVARMNTEAF
. TRBJ2-7 . TRBV7-2 TGTGCCAGCAGCCGGTCCATCCGGGGAGAGCAGTACTTC CASSRSIRGEQYF
TRBD2 TRBJ2-3 many TRBV9 TGTGCCAGCAGCGCCCGACTAGCGGGGGCAGATACGCAGTATTTT CASSARLAGADTQYF
TRBD1 TRBJ1-4 . TRBV7-2 TGTGCCAGCACCCAAACTACCGGGACAGGGGAAGGCTACCTGTTTTTT CASTQTTGTGEGYLFF
. TRBJ1-2 . TRBV7-2 TGTGCCAGCAGCCCAAGCGGAGGGAGGTTATATACGCAGACCTTC CASSPSGGRLYTQTF
. TRBJ1-1 . TRBV20-1 TGCAGTGCTAAAACGACAAGCGGAATTATGACTGAAGCTTTCTTT CSAKTTSGIMTEAFF
. TRBJ1-2 . TRBV12-3/TRBV12-4 TGTGCCAGCAGCCCTCCTACCTATGGCTACACCTTC CASSPPTYGYTF
. TRBJ2-1 . TRBV20-1 TGCAGTGCTAGAGACATAGCCCAATCCTACAATGAGCAGTTCTTC CSARDIAQSYNEQFF